This is a list of T cell receptor beta chains from one sample in a study of blood T cell repertoires in COVID-19. Sequenced by immunoSEQ multiplex PCR; TCRdb stores in-frame clones only, minus some. The sample yields fewer than 300,000 clones, approximately 88% seen once. Sequencing input: peripheral blood. The source is a young woman with acute or convalescent COVID-19. Both conserved end residues are part of each CDR3. The order of the fields is D gene, J gene, V gene, clone size, CDR3 protein, CDR3 DNA. A D gene is named only where the DNA matches it firmly. Not all rows give a size; the values are once, few, many and, for expanded clones, a class.

d_call: TRBD2
j_call: TRBJ2-1
v_call: TRBV19
clone_size: -
cdr3_aa: CASTPPLAANEQFF
cdr3_nt: TGTGCCAGTACCCCCCCCCTAGCGGCTAATGAGCAGTTCTTC

d_call: TRBD2
j_call: TRBJ2-1
v_call: TRBV29-1
clone_size: -
cdr3_aa: CSVEIGLAGRGQFF
cdr3_nt: TGCAGCGTTGAAATCGGACTAGCCGGAAGGGGGCAGTTCTTC

d_call: TRBD2
j_call: TRBJ2-5
v_call: TRBV5-4
clone_size: -
cdr3_aa: CASSLGVSGAHQETQYF
cdr3_nt: TGTGCCAGCAGCTTGGGAGTTAGCGGGGCCCACCAAGAGACCCAGTACTTC

d_call: -
j_call: TRBJ2-3
v_call: TRBV27
clone_size: -
cdr3_aa: CASSLGVSAGDTQYF
cdr3_nt: TGTGCCAGCAGTTTGGGTGTTAGCGCTGGAGATACGCAGTATTTT

d_call: -
j_call: TRBJ1-1
v_call: TRBV18
clone_size: few
cdr3_aa: CASSPKVGEAFF
cdr3_nt: TGTGCCAGCTCACCGAAGGTCGGAGAGGCTTTCTTT

d_call: -
j_call: TRBJ1-6
v_call: TRBV2
clone_size: -
cdr3_aa: CASRWGENRSSPLHF
cdr3_nt: TGTGCCAGCAGGTGGGGGGAAAACAGATCTTCACCCCTCCACTTT

d_call: TRBD1
j_call: TRBJ1-1
v_call: TRBV7-9
clone_size: -
cdr3_aa: CASRQGVNTEAFF
cdr3_nt: TGTGCCAGCAGACAGGGGGTGAACACTGAAGCTTTCTTT

d_call: -
j_call: TRBJ1-4
v_call: TRBV4-3
clone_size: -
cdr3_aa: CASSQDQGVGTNEKLFF
cdr3_nt: TGCGCCAGCAGCCAAGATCAGGGTGTGGGAACTAATGAAAAACTGTTTTTT

d_call: TRBD2
j_call: TRBJ2-1
v_call: TRBV6-5
clone_size: -
cdr3_aa: CASSYPLSGRAFPFF
cdr3_nt: TGTGCCAGCAGTTACCCCCTAAGCGGGAGGGCCTTTCCGTTCTTC

d_call: -
j_call: TRBJ1-4
v_call: TRBV25-1
clone_size: -
cdr3_aa: CASSRRGGANEKLFF
cdr3_nt: TGTGCCAGCAGTCGTCGAGGCGGGGCCAATGAAAAACTGTTTTTT